This T cell receptor (beta chain) appears in the sequencing data of a study of human T cells and chemical hapten exposure. V shed 2 bases and J shed 5 bases, with 15 bases lying between them. Germline values: CDR1 MNHNY, CDR2 SVGAGI (reference sequence). The CDR3 loop spans 15 amino acids. This clonotype was picked up a small number of times. Its antigen is not identified. TCRdb redid the calling of the RACE reads with MiXCR, one entry per CDR3 protein. The top ten clones hold about 6.7% of a sample with roughly 180,000 distinct CDR3 sequences, around 24% of them seen once. Findings and limits, study-wide: Unchanged with DPC sensitization were TCRs above 1 in 1000 frequency.

Time point: patch test 1, 2 weeks after DPC sensitization. Treatment defined: therapeutic diphenylcyclopropenone sensitization with weekly scalp DPC. V gene TRBV6-6 combines with J gene TRBJ2-5; either TRBD1 or TRBD2 may fit D (5 bases each). The clonotype was recovered from a woman aged 50 to 60 with alopecia areata. Some clones in this sample may be carry-over from other donors' samples. The sequencing here drew on whole blood, taken in connection with sensitization to the hapten diphenylcyclopropenone (DPC). The CDR3 nucleotides read TGTGCCAGCAGTTACGGGGGTTCTCCTGGGGAGACCCAGTACTTC. This translates into CASSYGGSPGETQYF.